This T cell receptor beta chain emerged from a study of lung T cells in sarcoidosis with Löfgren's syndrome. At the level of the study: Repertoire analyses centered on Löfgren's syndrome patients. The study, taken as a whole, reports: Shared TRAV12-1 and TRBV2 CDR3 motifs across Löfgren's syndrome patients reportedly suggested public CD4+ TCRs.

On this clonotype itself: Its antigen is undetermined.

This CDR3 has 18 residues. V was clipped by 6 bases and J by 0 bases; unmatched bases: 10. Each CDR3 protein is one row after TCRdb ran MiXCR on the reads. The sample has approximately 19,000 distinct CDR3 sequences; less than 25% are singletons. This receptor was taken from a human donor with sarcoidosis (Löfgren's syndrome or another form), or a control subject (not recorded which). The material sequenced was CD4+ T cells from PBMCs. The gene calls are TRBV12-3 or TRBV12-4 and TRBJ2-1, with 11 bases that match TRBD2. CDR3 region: CASRPTSGGGPSYNEQFF. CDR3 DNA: TGTGCCAGCAGACCTACTAGCGGGGGTGGGCCCTCCTACAATGAGCAGTTCTTC.